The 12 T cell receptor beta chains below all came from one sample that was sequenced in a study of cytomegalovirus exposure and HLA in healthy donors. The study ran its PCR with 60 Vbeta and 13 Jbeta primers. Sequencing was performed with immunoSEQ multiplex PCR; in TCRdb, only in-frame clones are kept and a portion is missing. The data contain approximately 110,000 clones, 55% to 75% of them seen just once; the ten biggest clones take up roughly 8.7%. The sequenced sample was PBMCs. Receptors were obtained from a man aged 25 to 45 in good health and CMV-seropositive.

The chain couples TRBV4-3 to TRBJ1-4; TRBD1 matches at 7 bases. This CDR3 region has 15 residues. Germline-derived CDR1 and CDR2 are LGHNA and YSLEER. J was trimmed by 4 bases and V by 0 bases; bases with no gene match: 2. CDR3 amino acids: CASSQEGTDNEKLFF. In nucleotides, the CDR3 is TGCGCCAGCAGCCAAGAGGGGACAGATAATGAAAAACTGTTTTTT.

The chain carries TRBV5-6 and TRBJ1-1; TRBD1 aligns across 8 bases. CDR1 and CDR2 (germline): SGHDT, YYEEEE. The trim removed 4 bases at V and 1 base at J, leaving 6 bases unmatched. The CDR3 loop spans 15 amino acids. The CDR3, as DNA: TGTGCCAGCAGCCCTGGGACAGGAAAGAACACTGAAGCTTTCTTT. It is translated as CASSPGTGKNTEAFF.

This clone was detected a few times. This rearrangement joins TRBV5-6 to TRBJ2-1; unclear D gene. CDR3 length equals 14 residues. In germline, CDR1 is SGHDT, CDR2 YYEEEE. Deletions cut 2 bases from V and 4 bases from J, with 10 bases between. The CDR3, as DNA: TGTGCCAGCAGCTTAGCAGCGAGATACAATGAGCAGTTCTTC. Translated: CASSLAARYNEQFF. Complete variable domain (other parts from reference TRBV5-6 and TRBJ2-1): DAGVTQSPTHLIKTRGQQVTLRCSPKSGHDTVSWYQQALGQGPQFIFQYYEEEERQRGNFPDRFSGHQFPNYSSELNVNALLLGDSALYLCASSLAARYNEQFFGPGTRLTVL.

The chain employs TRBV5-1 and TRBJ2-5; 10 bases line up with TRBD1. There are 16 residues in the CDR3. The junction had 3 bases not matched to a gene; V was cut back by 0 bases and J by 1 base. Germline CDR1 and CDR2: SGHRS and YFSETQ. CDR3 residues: CASSLGQGASQETQYF. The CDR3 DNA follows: TGCGCCAGCAGCTTGGGACAGGGGGCTTCCCAAGAGACCCAGTACTTC.

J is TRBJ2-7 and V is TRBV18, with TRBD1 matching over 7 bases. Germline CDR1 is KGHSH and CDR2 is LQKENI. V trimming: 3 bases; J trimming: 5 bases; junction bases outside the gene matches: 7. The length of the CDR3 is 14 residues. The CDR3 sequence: CASSPNQGVHEQYF. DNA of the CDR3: TGTGCCAGCTCACCGAATCAGGGGGTCCACGAGCAGTACTTC.

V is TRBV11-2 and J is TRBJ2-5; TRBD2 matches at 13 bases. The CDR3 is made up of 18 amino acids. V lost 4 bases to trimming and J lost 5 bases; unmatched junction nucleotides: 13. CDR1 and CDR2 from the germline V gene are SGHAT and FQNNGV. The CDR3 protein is CASSSTLGLAGDGETQYF. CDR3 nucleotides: TGTGCCAGCAGCTCAACCCTTGGACTAGCGGGAGATGGGGAGACCCAGTACTTC.

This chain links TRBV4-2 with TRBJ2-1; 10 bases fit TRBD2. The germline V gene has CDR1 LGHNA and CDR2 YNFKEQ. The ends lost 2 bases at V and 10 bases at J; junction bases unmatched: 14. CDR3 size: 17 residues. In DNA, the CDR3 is TGTGCCAGCAGCCAAAGGGTCAGCGGGGGGGCGGGATGGGAGCAGTTCTTC. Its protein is CASSQRVSGGAGWEQFF.

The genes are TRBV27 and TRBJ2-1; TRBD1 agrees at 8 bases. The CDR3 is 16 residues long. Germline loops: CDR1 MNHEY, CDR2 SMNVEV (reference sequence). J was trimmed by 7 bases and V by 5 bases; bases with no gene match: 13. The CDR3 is CASSLRTGRSSNEQFF. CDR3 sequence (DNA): TGTGCCAGCAGTCTAAGGACAGGGCGTTCAAGTAATGAGCAGTTCTTC.

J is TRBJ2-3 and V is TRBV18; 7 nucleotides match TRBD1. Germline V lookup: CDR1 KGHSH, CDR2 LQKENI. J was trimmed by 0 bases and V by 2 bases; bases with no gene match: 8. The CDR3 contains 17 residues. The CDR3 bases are TGTGCCAGCTCACCAGTTTACCGGGACAGAAGCACAGATACGCAGTATTTT. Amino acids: CASSPVYRDRSTDTQYF. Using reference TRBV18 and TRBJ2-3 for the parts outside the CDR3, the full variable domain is NAGVMQNPRHLVRRRGQEARLRCSPMKGHSHVYWYRQLPEEGLKFMVYLQKENIIDESGMPKERFSAEFPKEGPSILRIQQVVRGDSAAYFCASSPVYRDRSTDTQYFGPGTRLTVL.

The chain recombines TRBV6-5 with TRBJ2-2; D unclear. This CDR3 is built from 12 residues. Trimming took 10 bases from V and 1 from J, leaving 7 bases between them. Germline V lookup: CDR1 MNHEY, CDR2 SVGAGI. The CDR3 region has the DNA TGTGCCATTCTCCTGAACACCGGGGAGCTGTTTTTT. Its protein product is CAILLNTGELFF.

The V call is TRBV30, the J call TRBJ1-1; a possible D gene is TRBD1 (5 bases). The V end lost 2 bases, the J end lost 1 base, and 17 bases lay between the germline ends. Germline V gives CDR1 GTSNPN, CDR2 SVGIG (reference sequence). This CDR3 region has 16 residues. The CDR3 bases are TGTGCCTGGAGTCCACAGGCAAATGTGGGGAACACTGAAGCTTTCTTT. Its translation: CAWSPQANVGNTEAFF.

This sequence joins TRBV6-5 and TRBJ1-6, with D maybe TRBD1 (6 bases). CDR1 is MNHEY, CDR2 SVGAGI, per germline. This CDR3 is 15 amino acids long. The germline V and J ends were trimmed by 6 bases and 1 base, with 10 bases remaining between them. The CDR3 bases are TGTGCCAGCAGCTATACAGGGTCCTATAATTCACCCCTCCACTTT. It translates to CASSYTGSYNSPLHF.